This T cell receptor beta chain emerged from a study of identical twins. Overall study findings and caveats: Models, which agreed with sharing between unrelated individuals, nonetheless underestimated the out-of-frame TCR alpha sharing seen in monozygotic twins. Partial confounding of zero-insertion analyses by invariant MAIT and iNKT cells was possible.

TCRdb used MiXCR to reprocess the 5' RACE reads, holding one entry per CDR3 protein. The repertoire holds about 570,000 distinct CDR3 sequences, with 9.6% as singletons. Germline lookup yields CDR1 ENHRY and CDR2 SYGVKD. Trimming stripped 1 base from V and 2 bases from J, with 8 bases between. This CDR3 contains 14 residues. Only healthy Caucasians were included as donors. A remark on this clonotype: Its antigen is unidentified.

The same data also went into a second study, on yellow fever vaccine responses in identical twins.

The sample taken for sequencing was PBMCs. This chain joins TRBV10-3 and TRBJ1-1, with unresolved D. This TCR derives from a woman aged 18-29 years in good health. CDR3 in DNA: TGTGCCATCAGTGAGTTAGCGTCCAACACTGAAGCTTTCTTT. This sequence encodes CAISELASNTEAFF.